Below are 29 T cell receptor beta chains sequenced from a single sample in a study of T cell clonotyping in hematopoietic cell transplantation. Using immunoSEQ multiplex PCR, the repertoire was profiled, and TCRdb retains in-frame clones only, with some absent. The sample includes 15,000 or so clones, around 66% of them seen just once. Sequencing was performed on PBMCs, taken 30 days after allogeneic stem cell transplant. The receptors here all came from a male patient between 45 and 59 years old who had an allogeneic stem cell transplant from an unrelated donor, so T cells may come from the graft donor. Some clones in this sample may be carry-over from other donors' samples.

This rearrangement joins TRBV6-5 to TRBJ2-5, with D uncertain. The J call may be incorrect, as the DNA end agrees better with TRBJ2-7. Germline V CDR1 and CDR2: MNHEY, SVGAGI. The CDR3 covers 14 residues. In DNA form, the CDR3 reads TGTGCCAGCAGTCTTGGCAGTCTTGACTACGAGCAGTACTTC. This encodes CASSLGSLDYEQYF.

The chain uses TRBV4-1 and TRBJ2-7; D remains unclear. The germline V gene has CDR1 MGHRA and CDR2 YSYEKL. This CDR3 comprises 13 residues. With 1 base removed from V and 7 bases from J, the gap between germline ends came to 11 bases. The CDR3 spells CASSQAVPEEQYF. The CDR3 DNA reads as TGCGCCAGCAGCCAAGCTGTCCCGGAGGAGCAGTACTTC.

The chain carries TRBV7-2 and TRBJ1-6, with D hard to call. Trimming stripped 3 bases from V and 11 bases from J, with 11 bases between. Germline CDR1 reads SGHTA; CDR2 reads FQGNSA. The CDR3 spans 13 residues. CDR3 loop: CASSFPPDPPLHF. DNA for the CDR3: TGTGCCAGCAGCTTCCCACCGGACCCACCCCTCCACTTT.

The chain links TRBV7-2 to TRBJ2-7; no clear D gene. With 0 bases removed from V and 5 bases from J, the gap between germline ends came to 11 bases. Germline values: CDR1 SGHTA, CDR2 FQGNSA. The CDR3 runs 14 residues. The CDR3 nucleotides read TGTGCCAGCAGCTTAGCCGCACAAGGCCACGAGCAGTACTTC. It is translated as CASSLAAQGHEQYF. The whole variable domain, filled in from reference TRBV7-2 and TRBJ2-7, reads GAGVSQSPSNKVTEKGKDVELRCDPISGHTALYWYRQSLGQGLEFLIYFQGNSAPDKSGLPSDRFSAERTGGSVSTLTIQRTQQEDSAVYLCASSLAAQGHEQYFGPGTRLTVT.

There are a few counts of this clone. This chain uses TRBV9 with TRBJ1-4, with a weak D call TRBD1 (5 bases). CDR1 SGDLS and CDR2 YYNGEE come from the germline V gene. The CDR3 spans 17 residues. The V end lost 4 bases, the J end lost 0 bases, and 16 bases lay between the germline ends. CDR3 loop: CASSPHWTLATNEKLFF. DNA of the CDR3: TGTGCCAGCAGCCCCCATTGGACACTAGCAACTAATGAAAAACTGTTTTTT.

The genes are TRBV6-5 and TRBJ1-4, with D possibly TRBD1 on 6 matching bases. The CDR3 runs 14 residues. Germline loops: CDR1 MNHEY, CDR2 SVGAGI. Trimming shortened V by 4 bases and J by 1 base, and 7 bases separated the two germline ends. In DNA form, the CDR3 reads TGTGCCAGCAGTTCGGACAGAACTAATGAAAAACTGTTTTTT. It specifies CASSSDRTNEKLFF.

The chain carries TRBV7-3 and TRBJ1-1; D is ambiguous. Germline-derived CDR1 and CDR2 are SGHTA and FQGTGA. V was shortened by 8 bases and J by 8 bases, with 21 bases between the two germline ends. The CDR3 runs to 14 residues. CDR3 DNA: TGTGCCAGCGGCATGGGGTCGGACTCTGGAGAAGCTTTCTTT. The encoded protein is CASGMGSDSGEAFF. The variable domain in full, completed from reference TRBV7-3 and TRBJ1-1, reads GAGVSQTPSNKVTEKGKYVELRCDPISGHTALYWYRQSLGQGPEFLIYFQGTGAADDSGLPNDRFFAVRPEGSVSTLKIQRTERGDSAVYLCASGMGSDSGEAFFGQGTRLTVV.

The chain recombines TRBV5-7 with TRBJ1-2; D unclear. TRBV5-7 is flagged as an ORF with uncertain function. The CDR3 consists of 16 residues. The ends were cut back, 6 bases at V and 7 bases at J, with 25 bases in the middle. The CDR3 here is CASNPPYSSITGGYTF. CDR3 DNA: TGTGCCAGCAACCCGCCTTATTCCTCAATAACTGGTGGCTACACCTTC.

The chain joins TRBV11-2 to TRBJ1-3; no clear D. CDR1 SGHAT and CDR2 FQNNGV come from the germline V gene. V shed 0 bases and J shed 4 bases, with 7 bases lying between them. The CDR3 is 14 amino acids. The DNA for the CDR3 is TGTGCCAGCAGCTTAGATCTGAGCGGAAACACCATATATTTT. Amino acids: CASSLDLSGNTIYF. Combining the CDR3 with reference TRBV11-2 and TRBJ1-3 gives the whole variable domain EAGVAQSPRYKIIEKRQSVAFWCNPISGHATLYWYQQILGQGPKLLIQFQNNGVVDDSQLPKDRFSAERLKGVDSTLKIQPAKLEDSAVYLCASSLDLSGNTIYFGEGSWLTVV.

Written as DNA, the CDR3 is TGTGCCATCAGTGGGTTCGGGGCATCGGAATCTGGGGCCAACGTCCTGACTTTC. Translated: CAISGFGASESGANVLTF. The chain combines TRBV10-3 with TRBJ2-6; the D gene could be TRBD1 or TRBD2 (5 bases each). Germline CDR1 ENHRY, CDR2 SYGVKD. The CDR3 spans 18 residues. V was clipped by 4 bases and J by 1 base, with 17 bases between them.

V and J are TRBV28 and TRBJ2-7; a possible D gene is TRBD1 (6 bases). From germline, CDR1 is MDHEN and CDR2 SYDVKM. The length of the CDR3 is 13 residues. V lost 10 bases, J lost 3 bases, and 16 bases lay in between. This CDR3 is CATRPGQSYEQYF. For the CDR3, the DNA is TGTGCCACCAGGCCGGGACAAAGCTACGAGCAGTACTTC.

V and J are TRBV30 and TRBJ1-1; no definite D call. The CDR3 is made up of 11 amino acids. The V and J ends lost 4 bases and 1 base respectively, with 4 bases between them. Looked up from germline, CDR1 is GTSNPN and CDR2 is SVGIG (reference sequence). The CDR3 coding sequence is TGTGCCTGGAATGCGAACACTGAAGCTTTCTTT. It encodes CAWNANTEAFF.

This chain uses TRBV7-2 with TRBJ2-7; D remains ambiguous. Trimming cost V 3 bases and J 3 bases, with 3 bases left between them. The CDR3 totals 11 residues. Per the germline V gene, CDR1 is SGHTA and CDR2 is FQGNSA. Written as DNA, the CDR3 is TGTGCCAGCAGCTTTTACTACGAGCAGTACTTC. Protein sequence: CASSFYYEQYF. The complete variable domain, with remaining parts taken from reference TRBV7-2 and TRBJ2-7, reads GAGVSQSPSNKVTEKGKDVELRCDPISGHTALYWYRQSLGQGLEFLIYFQGNSAPDKSGLPSDRFSAERTGGSVSTLTIQRTQQEDSAVYLCASSFYYEQYFGPGTRLTVT.

The chain uses TRBV28 and TRBJ1-3; the match to TRBD1 covers 11 bases. The CDR3 consists of 18 residues. The germline V gene encodes CDR1 MDHEN and CDR2 SYDVKM. Trimming at V came to 0 bases and at J to 4 bases, leaving 8 bases not matched to a gene. Here the CDR3 DNA reads TGTGCCAGCAGTTTATGGGACAGGGGGCTTCTAAGAGGAAACACCATATATTTT. Its translation is CASSLWDRGLLRGNTIYF. Looking up the rest from reference TRBV28 and TRBJ1-3 gives the full variable domain: DVKVTQSSRYLVKRTGEKVFLECVQDMDHENMFWYRQDPGLGLRLIYFSYDVKMKEKGDIPEGYSVSREKKERFSLILESASTNQTSMYLCASSLWDRGLLRGNTIYFGEGSWLTVV.

This clone has only a few counts. V and J are TRBV27 and TRBJ1-2, with 8 bases fitting TRBD1. Germline trimming cut 6 bases from V and 6 bases from J; bases unmatched to any gene: 6. The CDR3 loop spans 13 amino acids. Germline CDR1 reads MNHEY; CDR2 reads SMNVEV (reference sequence). The DNA for the CDR3 is TGTGCCAGCAGCCTGACAGGGGTGGATGGCTACACCTTC. The encoded protein is CASSLTGVDGYTF.

This clone turned up a few times. The genes are TRBV7-9 and TRBJ1-1; the D gene is possibly TRBD1 (5 bases). Trimming pared 1 base from V and 4 bases from J, leaving 7 bases between. Germline CDR1 SEHNR, CDR2 FQNEAQ (reference sequence). This CDR3 region has 13 residues. The CDR3 bases are TGTGCCAGCAGCTTAGGCAGGGCCACTGAAGCTTTCTTT. It yields the protein CASSLGRATEAFF.

The gene calls are TRBV6-5 and TRBJ2-7; the match to TRBD2 covers 8 bases. Germline CDR1 and CDR2: MNHEY and SVGAGI. V lost 5 bases to trimming and J lost 4 bases; unmatched junction nucleotides: 10. CDR3 length equals 15 residues. The DNA of the CDR3 is TGTGCCAGCAGTAACCCCCCGGGAGGGGAATACGAGCAGTACTTC. Its translation is CASSNPPGGEYEQYF.

This chain joins TRBV6-5 and TRBJ1-6; D call uncertain. In germline, CDR1 is MNHEY, CDR2 SVGAGI. The V end was cut by 11 bases, the J end by 4 bases, with 15 bases between. This CDR3 region has 14 residues. CDR3: CAGSSGNYNSPLHF. The CDR3 DNA sequence: TGTGCCGGCTCTAGTGGGAATTATAATTCACCCCTCCACTTT.

Note on this clone: One end of the junction is discordant with germline, which a read error may explain. The CDR3 bases are TGTGCCTGGAGCGACGGACGCTATGGCTACACTTTC. The encoded protein is CAWSDGRYGYTF. The chain recombines TRBV30 with TRBJ1-2; D is undetermined. The CDR3 totals 12 residues. Germline loops: CDR1 GTSNPN, CDR2 SVGIG (reference sequence).

This sequence joins TRBV30 and TRBJ1-3; D unclear. CDR3 size: 12 residues. Germline CDR1 reads GTSNPN; CDR2 reads SVGIG (reference sequence). Trimming cost V 3 bases and J 4 bases, with 7 bases left between them. CDR3 protein: CAWRLAGNTIYF. Here the CDR3 DNA reads TGTGCCTGGAGGTTAGCCGGAAACACCATATATTTT. Full variable domain (missing parts from reference TRBV30 and TRBJ1-3): SQTIHQWPATLVQPVGSPLSLECTVEGTSNPNLYWYRQAAGRGLQLLFYSVGIGQISSEVPQNLSASRPQDRQFILSSKKLLLSDSGFYLCAWRLAGNTIYFGEGSWLTVV.

A few counts support this clone. The V and J genes are TRBV7-2 and TRBJ2-5; D gene ambiguous. Trimming shortened V by 2 bases and J by 5 bases, and 9 bases separated the two germline ends. Looked up from germline, CDR1 is SGHTA and CDR2 is FQGNSA. The CDR3 runs to 13 residues. CDR3 loop: CASSLSVAETQYF. CDR3 sequence (DNA): TGTGCCAGCAGCTTATCGGTGGCGGAGACCCAGTACTTC.

This clone was counted a few times. The rearrangement joins TRBV30 to TRBJ2-1; D remains unclear. Germline assignment: CDR1 GTSNPN and CDR2 SVGIG (reference sequence). The ends were cut back, 6 bases at V and 13 bases at J, with 13 bases in the middle. This CDR3 spans 10 amino acids. CDR3 protein: CACGIRPQFF. The CDR3 DNA sequence: TGTGCCTGTGGAATTAGGCCACAGTTCTTC. Variable domain in full (rest from reference TRBV30 and TRBJ2-1): SQTIHQWPATLVQPVGSPLSLECTVEGTSNPNLYWYRQAAGRGLQLLFYSVGIGQISSEVPQNLSASRPQDRQFILSSKKLLLSDSGFYLCACGIRPQFFGPGTRLTVL.

Written as DNA, the CDR3 is TGTGCCAGCAGCTTCCGGGACACCATTAACTATGGCTACACCTTC. Translating gives CASSFRDTINYGYTF. The chain carries TRBV5-6 and TRBJ1-2, with D maybe TRBD1 (6 bases). Germline V CDR1 and CDR2: SGHDT, YYEEEE. This CDR3 spans 15 amino acids. Trimming left V 2 bases short and J 1 base short, with 12 bases between.

The chain combines TRBV10-3 with TRBJ2-7; a possible D gene is TRBD1 (6 bases). The length of the CDR3 is 15 residues. Germline loops: CDR1 ENHRY, CDR2 SYGVKD. V lost 7 bases to trimming and J lost 0 bases, with 16 bases between them. CDR3 DNA: TGTGCCATCACACCGGACAGCCGGAACTCCTACGAGCAGTACTTC. This sequence encodes CAITPDSRNSYEQYF.

In DNA, the CDR3 is TGCGCCAGCAGCTTGGTTCCCGACAGTTATCAGCCCCAGCATTTT. It translates to CASSLVPDSYQPQHF. V usage is TRBV5-1 and J usage is TRBJ1-5; TRBD1 might be the D (5 bases). This CDR3 is 15 amino acids long. The ends were cut back, 0 bases at V and 5 bases at J, with 12 bases in the middle. Germline CDR1 SGHRS, CDR2 YFSETQ.

This clone appeared a few times. DNA for the CDR3: TGTGCCAGCAGCGTATGGGGGCTCGATAATTCACCCCTCCACTTT. Protein sequence: CASSVWGLDNSPLHF. The rearrangement links TRBV9 to TRBJ1-6, with a possible D match to TRBD1 (6 bases). With 1 base removed from V and 5 bases from J, the gap between germline ends came to 10 bases. The CDR3 spans 15 residues. Looked up from germline, CDR1 is SGDLS and CDR2 is YYNGEE.

This clone occurred a few times. V is TRBV4-1 and J is TRBJ1-1; the D gene is possibly TRBD1 (5 bases). In germline, CDR1 is MGHRA, CDR2 YSYEKL. The CDR3 loop spans 16 amino acids. With 4 bases removed from V and 4 bases from J, the gap between germline ends came to 19 bases. The CDR3 region is CASSPTGTGRGTEAFF. Here the CDR3 DNA reads TGCGCCAGCAGCCCTACCGGGACGGGTAGAGGCACTGAAGCTTTCTTT.

This clone is a singleton in its sample. The chain recombines TRBV5-1 with TRBJ2-7; no clear D gene. The germline V gene encodes CDR1 SGHRS and CDR2 YFSETQ. The ends were cut back, 1 base at V and 5 bases at J, with 7 bases in the middle. The CDR3 is made up of 12 amino acids. The CDR3 DNA follows: TGCGCCAGCAGCTTGAATGGAGACGAGCAGTACTTC. This encodes CASSLNGDEQYF.

CDR3 nucleotides: TGTGCCAGCAGCTTGTTTGGGACTAGCGGGAGAACCTACGAGCAGTACTTC. It yields the protein CASSLFGTSGRTYEQYF. The rearrangement joins TRBV5-4 to TRBJ2-7, with TRBD2 identical over 14 bases. Germline V gives CDR1 SGHNT, CDR2 YYREEE (reference sequence). With V trimmed by 1 base and J by 2 bases, 5 bases remained unmatched. The CDR3 loop spans 17 amino acids. The entire variable domain, with the rest obtained from reference TRBV5-4 and TRBJ2-7, is as follows: ETGVTQSPTHLIKTRGQQVTLRCSSQSGHNTVSWYQQALGQGPQFIFQYYREEENGRGNFPPRFSGLQFPNYSSELNVNALELDDSALYLCASSLFGTSGRTYEQYFGPGTRLTVT.